This TCR beta chain was sequenced during a study of Ad26.COV2.S vaccination and SARS-CoV-2 variants. Specified treatment: some 19 received Ad26.COV2.S at low or high dose, single or two shots; 5 received placebo; per-sample allocation not given. Sampling took place 63 days after the first vaccine or placebo injection. Produced via immunoSEQ multiplex PCR; TCRdb's table is partial and in-frame only. This table holds 300,000 to 350,000 clones, just under 85% found once. Germline CDR1 reads SGHAT; CDR2 reads FQNNGV. The V and J ends lost 1 base and 6 bases respectively, with 12 bases between them. The CDR3 is made up of 15 amino acids.

The chain links TRBV11-2 to TRBJ2-2; D remains ambiguous. The clonotype was recovered from a person aged 18-60 years who received the Ad26.COV2.S COVID-19 vaccine or a placebo. The sample in question was peripheral blood, obtained in a trial of Ad26.COV2.S vaccine versus placebo. CDR3 DNA sequence: TGTGCCAGCAGCTTAGTTCTAGGCATCGCCGGGGAGCTGTTTTTT. Translation: CASSLVLGIAGELFF. The full variable domain, in which reference TRBV11-2 and TRBJ2-2 provide the parts outside the CDR3, is EAGVAQSPRYKIIEKRQSVAFWCNPISGHATLYWYQQILGQGPKLLIQFQNNGVVDDSQLPKDRFSAERLKGVDSTLKIQPAKLEDSAVYLCASSLVLGIAGELFFGEGSRLTVL.